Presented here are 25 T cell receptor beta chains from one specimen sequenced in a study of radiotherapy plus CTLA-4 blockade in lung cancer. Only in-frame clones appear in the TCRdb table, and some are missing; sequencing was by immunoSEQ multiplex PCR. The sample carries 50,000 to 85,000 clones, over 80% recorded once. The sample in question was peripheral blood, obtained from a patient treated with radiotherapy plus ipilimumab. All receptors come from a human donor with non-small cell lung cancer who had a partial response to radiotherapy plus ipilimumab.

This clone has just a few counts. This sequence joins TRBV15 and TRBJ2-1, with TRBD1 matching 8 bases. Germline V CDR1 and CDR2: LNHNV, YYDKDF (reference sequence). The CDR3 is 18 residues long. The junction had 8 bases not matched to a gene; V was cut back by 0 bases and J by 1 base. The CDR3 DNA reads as TGTGCCACCAGCAGAGATTTACCGGGACAGGCGTCCTACAATGAGCAGTTCTTC. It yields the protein CATSRDLPGQASYNEQFF.

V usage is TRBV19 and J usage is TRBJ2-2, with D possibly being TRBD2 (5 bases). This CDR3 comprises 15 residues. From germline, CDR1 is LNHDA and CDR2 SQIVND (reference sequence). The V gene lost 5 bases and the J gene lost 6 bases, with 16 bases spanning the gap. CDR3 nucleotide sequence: TGTGCCAGTAGTCTCCGGGGTCCCAGACCCGGGGAGCTGTTTTTT. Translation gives CASSLRGPRPGELFF.

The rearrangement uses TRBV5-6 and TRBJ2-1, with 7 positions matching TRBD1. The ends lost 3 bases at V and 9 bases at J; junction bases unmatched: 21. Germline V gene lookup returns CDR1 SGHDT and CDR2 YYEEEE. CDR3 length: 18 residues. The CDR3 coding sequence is TGTGCCAGCAGCTCCACCGCCCGACAGGGCCCCTACGGTCCTGAGCAGTTCTTC. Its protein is CASSSTARQGPYGPEQFF.

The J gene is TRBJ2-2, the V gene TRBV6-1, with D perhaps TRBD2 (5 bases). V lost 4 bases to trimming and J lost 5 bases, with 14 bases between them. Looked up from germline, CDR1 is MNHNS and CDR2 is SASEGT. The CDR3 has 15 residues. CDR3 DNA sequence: TGTGCCAGCAGTGGGACCTTCTCGGGGACCGGGGAGCTGTTTTTT. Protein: CASSGTFSGTGELFF.

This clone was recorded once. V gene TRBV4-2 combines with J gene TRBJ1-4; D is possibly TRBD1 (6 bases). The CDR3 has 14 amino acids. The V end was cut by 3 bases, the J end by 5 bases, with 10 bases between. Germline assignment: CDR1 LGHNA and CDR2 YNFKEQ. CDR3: CASSQDSANEKLFF. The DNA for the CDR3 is TGTGCCAGCAGCCAGGACAGCGCGAATGAAAAACTGTTTTTT.

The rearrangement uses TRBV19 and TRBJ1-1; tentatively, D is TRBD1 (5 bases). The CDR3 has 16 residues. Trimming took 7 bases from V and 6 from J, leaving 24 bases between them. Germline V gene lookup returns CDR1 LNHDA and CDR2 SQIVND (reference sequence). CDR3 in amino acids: CASTQTRQYLGPEAFF. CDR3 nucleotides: TGTGCCAGTACCCAAACCCGACAGTACCTGGGGCCTGAAGCTTTCTTT.

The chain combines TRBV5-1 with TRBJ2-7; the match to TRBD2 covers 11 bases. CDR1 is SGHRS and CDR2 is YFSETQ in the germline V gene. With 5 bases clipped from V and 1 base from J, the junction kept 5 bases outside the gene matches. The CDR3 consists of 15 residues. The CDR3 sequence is CASRYSGRESYEQYF. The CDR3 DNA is TGCGCCAGCAGATATAGCGGGAGGGAATCCTACGAGCAGTACTTC.

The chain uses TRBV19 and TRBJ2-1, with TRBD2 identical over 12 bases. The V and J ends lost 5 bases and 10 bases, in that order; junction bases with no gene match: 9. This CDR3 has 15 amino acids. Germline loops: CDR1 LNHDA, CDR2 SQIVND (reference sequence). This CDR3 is CASSPGLAGSLEQFF. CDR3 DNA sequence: TGTGCCAGTAGTCCAGGACTAGCGGGAAGTCTCGAGCAGTTCTTC.

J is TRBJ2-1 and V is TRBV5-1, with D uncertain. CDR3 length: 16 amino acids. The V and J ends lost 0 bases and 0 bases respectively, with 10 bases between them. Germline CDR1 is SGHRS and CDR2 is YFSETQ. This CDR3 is CASSLVPSGSYNEQFF. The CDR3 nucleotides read TGCGCCAGCAGCTTGGTTCCATCGGGCTCCTACAATGAGCAGTTCTTC.

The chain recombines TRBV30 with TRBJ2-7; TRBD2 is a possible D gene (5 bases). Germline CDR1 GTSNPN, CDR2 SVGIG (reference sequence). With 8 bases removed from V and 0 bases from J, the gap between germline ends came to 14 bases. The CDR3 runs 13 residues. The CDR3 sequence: CAPCGRASYEQYF. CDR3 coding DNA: TGTGCCCCCTGCGGGCGGGCCTCCTACGAGCAGTACTTC.

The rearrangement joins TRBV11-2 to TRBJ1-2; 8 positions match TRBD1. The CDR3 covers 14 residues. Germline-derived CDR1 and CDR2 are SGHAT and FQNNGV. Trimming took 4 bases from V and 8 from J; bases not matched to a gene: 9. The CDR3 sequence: CASSSNRGMEGYTF. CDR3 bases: TGTGCCAGCAGCTCGAACAGGGGGATGGAGGGCTACACCTTC.

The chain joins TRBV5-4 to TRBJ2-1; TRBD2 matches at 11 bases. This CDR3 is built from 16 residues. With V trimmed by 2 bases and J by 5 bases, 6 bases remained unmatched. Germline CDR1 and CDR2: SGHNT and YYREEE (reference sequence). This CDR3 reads CASSFGSSGGNNEQFF. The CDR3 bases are TGTGCCAGCAGCTTTGGATCTAGCGGGGGGAACAATGAGCAGTTCTTC.

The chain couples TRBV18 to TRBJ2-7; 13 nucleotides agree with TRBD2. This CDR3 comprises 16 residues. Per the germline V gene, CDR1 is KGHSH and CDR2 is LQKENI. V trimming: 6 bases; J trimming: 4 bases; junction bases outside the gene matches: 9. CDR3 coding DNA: TGTGCCAGCTCTCCTGCCGGGACTAGCGGGATATACGAGCAGTACTTC. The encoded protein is CASSPAGTSGIYEQYF.

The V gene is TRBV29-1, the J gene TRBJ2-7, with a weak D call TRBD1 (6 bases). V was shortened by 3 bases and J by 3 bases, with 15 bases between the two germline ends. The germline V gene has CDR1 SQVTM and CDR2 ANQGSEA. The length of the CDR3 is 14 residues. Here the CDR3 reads CSVEGEAGDYEQYF. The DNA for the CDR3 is TGCAGCGTTGAGGGGGAAGCAGGGGACTACGAGCAGTACTTC.

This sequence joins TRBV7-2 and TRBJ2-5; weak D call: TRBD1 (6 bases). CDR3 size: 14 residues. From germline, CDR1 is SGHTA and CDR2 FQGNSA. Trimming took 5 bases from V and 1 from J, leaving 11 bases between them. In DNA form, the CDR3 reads TGTGCCAGCAGCCCGGACAGACTCCAAGAGACCCAGTACTTC. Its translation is CASSPDRLQETQYF.

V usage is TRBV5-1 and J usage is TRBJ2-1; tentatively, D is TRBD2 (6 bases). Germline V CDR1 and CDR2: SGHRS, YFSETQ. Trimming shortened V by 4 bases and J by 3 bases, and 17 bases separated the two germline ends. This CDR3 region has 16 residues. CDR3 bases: TGCGCCAGCAGCCGCGGGATTAGCGGAGACTACAATGAGCAGTTCTTC. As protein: CASSRGISGDYNEQFF.

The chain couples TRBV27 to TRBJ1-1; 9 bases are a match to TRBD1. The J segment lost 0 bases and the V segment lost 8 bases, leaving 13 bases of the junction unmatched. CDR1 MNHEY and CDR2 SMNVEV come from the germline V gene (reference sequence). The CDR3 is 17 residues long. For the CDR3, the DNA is TGTGCCAGCTATACACAGGGGGCCGGTGCGGTGAACACTGAAGCTTTCTTT. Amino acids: CASYTQGAGAVNTEAFF.

CDR3 protein: CASSYSGTGPFEQYF. The DNA for the CDR3 is TGTGCCAGCAGTTATTCCGGGACAGGCCCCTTTGAGCAGTACTTC. J is TRBJ2-7 and V is TRBV6-5, with 8 bases lining up with TRBD1. CDR3 size: 15 residues. V dropped 3 bases and J dropped 7; count of bases not matched to a gene: 11. Germline values: CDR1 MNHEY, CDR2 SVGAGI.

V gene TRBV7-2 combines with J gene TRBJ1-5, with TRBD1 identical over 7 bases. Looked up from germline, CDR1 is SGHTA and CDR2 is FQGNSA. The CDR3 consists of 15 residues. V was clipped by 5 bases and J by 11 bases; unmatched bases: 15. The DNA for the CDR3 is TGTGCCAGCAGCCCCAGCCGGGACAGTGTGGTGGCCCAGCATTTT. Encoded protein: CASSPSRDSVVAQHF.

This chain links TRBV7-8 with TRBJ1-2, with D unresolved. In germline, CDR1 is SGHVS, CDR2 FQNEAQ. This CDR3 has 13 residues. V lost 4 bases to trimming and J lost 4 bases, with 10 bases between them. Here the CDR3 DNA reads TGTGCCAGCAGCTCGGGAGTCGCCTATGGCTACACCTTC. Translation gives CASSSGVAYGYTF.

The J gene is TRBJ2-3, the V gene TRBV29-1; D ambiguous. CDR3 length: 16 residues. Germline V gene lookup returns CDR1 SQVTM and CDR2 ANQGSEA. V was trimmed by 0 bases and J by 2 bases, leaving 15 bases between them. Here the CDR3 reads CSVEDPTYGPTDTQYF. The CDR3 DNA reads TGCAGCGTTGAAGACCCTACCTATGGGCCCACAGATACGCAGTATTTT.

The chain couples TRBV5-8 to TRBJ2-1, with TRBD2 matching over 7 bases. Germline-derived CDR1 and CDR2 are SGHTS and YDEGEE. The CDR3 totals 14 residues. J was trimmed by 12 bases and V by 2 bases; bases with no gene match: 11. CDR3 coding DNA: TGTGCCAGCAGCTTCTCCGGGGGAGCGGGATCGCAGTTCTTC. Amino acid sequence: CASSFSGGAGSQFF.

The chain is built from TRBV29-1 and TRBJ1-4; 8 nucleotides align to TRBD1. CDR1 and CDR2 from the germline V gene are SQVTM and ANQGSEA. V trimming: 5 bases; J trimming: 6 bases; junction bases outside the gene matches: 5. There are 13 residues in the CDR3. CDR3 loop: CSVRTGFHEKLFF. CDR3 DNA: TGCAGCGTTCGGACAGGGTTTCATGAAAAACTGTTTTTT.

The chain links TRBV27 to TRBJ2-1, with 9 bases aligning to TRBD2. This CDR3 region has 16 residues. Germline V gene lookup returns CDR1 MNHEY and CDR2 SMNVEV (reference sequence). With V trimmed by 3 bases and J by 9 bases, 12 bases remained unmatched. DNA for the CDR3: TGTGCCAGCAGTTTTTCCCGTAGCGGGGGTTTAGGTGAGCAGTTCTTC. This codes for CASSFSRSGGLGEQFF.

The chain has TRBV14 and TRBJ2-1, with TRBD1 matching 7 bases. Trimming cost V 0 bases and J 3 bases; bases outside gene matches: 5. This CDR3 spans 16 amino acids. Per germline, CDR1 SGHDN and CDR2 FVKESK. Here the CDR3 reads CASSQDSGQVYNEQFF. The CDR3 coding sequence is TGTGCCAGCAGCCAAGACTCTGGACAGGTCTACAATGAGCAGTTCTTC.